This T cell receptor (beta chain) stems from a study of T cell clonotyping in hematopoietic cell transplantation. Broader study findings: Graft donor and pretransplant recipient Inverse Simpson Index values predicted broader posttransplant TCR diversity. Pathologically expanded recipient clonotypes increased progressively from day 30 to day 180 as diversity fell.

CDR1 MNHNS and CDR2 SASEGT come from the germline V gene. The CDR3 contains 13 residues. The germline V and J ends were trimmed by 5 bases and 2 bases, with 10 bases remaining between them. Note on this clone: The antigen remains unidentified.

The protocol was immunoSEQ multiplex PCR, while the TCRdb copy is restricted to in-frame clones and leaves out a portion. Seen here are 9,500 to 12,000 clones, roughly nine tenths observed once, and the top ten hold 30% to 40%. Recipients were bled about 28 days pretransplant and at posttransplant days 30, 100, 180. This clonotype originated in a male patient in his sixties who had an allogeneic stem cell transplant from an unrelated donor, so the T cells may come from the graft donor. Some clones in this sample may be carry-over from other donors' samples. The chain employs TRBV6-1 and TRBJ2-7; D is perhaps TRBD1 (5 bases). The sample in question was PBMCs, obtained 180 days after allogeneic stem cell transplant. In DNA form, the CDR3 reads TGTGCCAGCAGTCGTCAGGGAACCTACGAGCAGTACTTC. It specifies CASSRQGTYEQYF.